Reported below is one T cell receptor (beta chain). Its antigen is as yet unknown. Use of 60 Vbeta and 13 Jbeta primers characterized the PCR. Clones were sequenced by immunoSEQ multiplex PCR, and TCRdb holds only the in-frame ones, with some missing. The table records about 200,000 clones, 82% of them present only once. This sample is part of a study of cytomegalovirus exposure and HLA in healthy donors. Losses at the gene ends were 5 bases for V and 3 bases for J; bases not matched to a gene: 6. Germline CDR1 and CDR2: MNHEY and SMNVEV (reference sequence). The CDR3 has 15 residues. Study-wide results and limits: In a later analysis, compared with equally common non-associated chains, HLA-associated beta chains were more expanded. One later analysis reportedly identified an Asian-associated ancestry cluster that showed fewer N-insertions than the approximately 700-donor mean.

V is TRBV27 and J is TRBJ2-1, with 8 nucleotides matching TRBD2. Sequencing was done on a sample of PBMCs. The TCR sequence derives from a boy aged 2 to 10 in good health and CMV-seronegative. The CDR3 sequence: CASSREGPLYNEQFF. CDR3 coding DNA: TGTGCCAGCAGTCGGGAGGGACCGCTCTACAATGAGCAGTTCTTC.